This record concerns one T cell receptor (beta chain) sequence. Germline V gene sequence: CDR1 SGHAT, CDR2 FQNNGV. V was clipped by 0 bases and J by 7 bases; unmatched bases: 12. The CDR3 is 19 residues long. This sample was included in a study of blood T cell repertoires in COVID-19. The wider study: There were acute and convalescent COVID-19 samples, and they came from the United States, Italy and Spain.

Clones were sequenced by immunoSEQ multiplex PCR, and TCRdb holds only the in-frame ones, with some missing. Of roughly 400,000 clones listed, 75% to 90% are singletons. The sample taken for sequencing was PBMCs or T cells enriched from blood (not recorded which). The V call is TRBV11-2, the J call TRBJ2-1; 13 positions agree with TRBD2. This TCR was sampled from a man in his thirties or forties who had recovered from COVID-19. The CDR3 loop is CASSLDTLTSGRAYNEQFF. The CDR3 DNA reads as TGTGCCAGCAGCTTAGATACCCTAACTAGCGGGAGGGCGTATAATGAGCAGTTCTTC. Filled out from reference TRBV11-2 and TRBJ2-1, the complete variable domain reads EAGVAQSPRYKIIEKRQSVAFWCNPISGHATLYWYQQILGQGPKLLIQFQNNGVVDDSQLPKDRFSAERLKGVDSTLKIQPAKLEDSAVYLCASSLDTLTSGRAYNEQFFGPGTRLTVL.